Reported below is one T cell receptor beta chain. Its antigen is unknown. The junction and the germline gene differ at one end; a read error may be behind it. Methods used by the authors: After removing out-of-frame reads, 2,204,828 distinct TCRbeta sequences remained. Sequencing used immunoSEQ multiplex PCR; TCRdb keeps in-frame clones, though not all of them. Clone size and V and J calls were adopted from that table, with D and trimming inferred from the DNA. Counted here are under 40,000 clones, around three quarters occurring once; the ten biggest clones make up under 6%. Single viable CD3+CD4+CD8-CD45RO+ cells were sorted as the memory CD4+ T cells. Serum IgG to CMV pp150, pp28, p38 and p52 defined serostatus. The data were taken from a study of memory CD4+ T cells and cytomegalovirus serostatus. Study in general: Donors were healthy Belgian adults, 10 or so CMV seropositive and some 24 seronegative.

Overall study findings and caveats: About 40% of the roughly 160 known CMV-associated TCRbeta sequences appeared in CD4+ memory.

CDR1 is SSHAT, CDR2 FNYEAQ, per germline (reference sequence). The CDR3 length is 16 residues. The chain carries TRBV7-7 and TRBJ2-5; the D gene could be TRBD1 or TRBD2 (6 bases each). Sequencing used memory CD4+ T cells from blood. This clonotype originated in an adult in good health and CMV-seropositive. The CDR3 DNA reads TGTGCTAGCAGCCGGGGGCGAACGATCCACCAAGAGACCCAGTACTTC. This encodes CASSRGRTIHQETQYF.